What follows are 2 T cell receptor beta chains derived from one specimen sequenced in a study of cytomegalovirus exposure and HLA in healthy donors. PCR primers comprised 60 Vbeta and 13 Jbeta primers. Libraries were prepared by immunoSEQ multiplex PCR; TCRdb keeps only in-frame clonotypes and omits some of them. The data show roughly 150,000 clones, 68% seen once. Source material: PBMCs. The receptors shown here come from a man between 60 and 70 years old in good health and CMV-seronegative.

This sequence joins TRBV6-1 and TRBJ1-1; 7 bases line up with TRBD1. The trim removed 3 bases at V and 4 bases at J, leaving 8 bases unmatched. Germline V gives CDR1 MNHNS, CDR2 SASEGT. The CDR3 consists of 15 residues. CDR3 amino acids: CASSDRGLVSTEAFF. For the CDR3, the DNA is TGTGCCAGCAGTGATAGGGGGCTGGTGAGCACTGAAGCTTTCTTT.

CDR3 DNA: TGTGCCACCAGCAGAGATCAATCGGGTTCTGGGACTAGTGGCTACACCTTC. It specifies CATSRDQSGSGTSGYTF. The J gene is TRBJ1-2, the V gene TRBV15, with D possibly TRBD1 on 5 matching bases. Germline V gives CDR1 LNHNV, CDR2 YYDKDF (reference sequence). V lost 0 bases and J lost 7, with 21 bases in between. CDR3 size: 17 residues.